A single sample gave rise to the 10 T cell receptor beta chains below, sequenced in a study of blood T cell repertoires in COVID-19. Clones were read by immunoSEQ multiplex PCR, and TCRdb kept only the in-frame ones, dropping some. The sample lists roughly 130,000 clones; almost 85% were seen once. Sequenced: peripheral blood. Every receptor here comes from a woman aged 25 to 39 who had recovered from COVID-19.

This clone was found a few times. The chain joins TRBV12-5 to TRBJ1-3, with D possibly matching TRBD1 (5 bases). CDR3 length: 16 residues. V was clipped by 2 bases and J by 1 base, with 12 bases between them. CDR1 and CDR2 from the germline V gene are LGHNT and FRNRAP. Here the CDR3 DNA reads TGTGCTAGTGGTTTGCTAGTAGGGGTTTCTGGAAACACCATATATTTT. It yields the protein CASGLLVGVSGNTIYF.

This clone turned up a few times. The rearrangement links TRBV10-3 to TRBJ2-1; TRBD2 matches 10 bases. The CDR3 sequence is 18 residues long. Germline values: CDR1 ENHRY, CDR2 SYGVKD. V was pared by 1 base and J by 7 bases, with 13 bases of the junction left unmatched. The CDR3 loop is CAISEFLTSAGGKNEQFF. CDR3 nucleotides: TGTGCCATCAGTGAGTTTTTGACCTCAGCGGGAGGGAAAAATGAGCAGTTCTTC.

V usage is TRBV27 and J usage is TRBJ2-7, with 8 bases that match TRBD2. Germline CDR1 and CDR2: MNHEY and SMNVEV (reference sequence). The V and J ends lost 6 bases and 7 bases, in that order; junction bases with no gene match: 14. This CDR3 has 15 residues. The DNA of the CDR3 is TGTGCCAGCAGGTACAGCGGGGGCCTAATAGGGGAGCAGTACTTC. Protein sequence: CASRYSGGLIGEQYF.

The CDR3 bases are TGTGCCAGCAGCCGCGTGAACAATGAGCAGTTCTTC. Translated, it gives CASSRVNNEQFF. The V call is TRBV7-3, the J call TRBJ2-1; D gene unclear. This CDR3 region has 12 residues. V was trimmed by 5 bases and J by 5 bases, leaving 7 bases between them. From germline, CDR1 is SGHTA and CDR2 FQGTGA.

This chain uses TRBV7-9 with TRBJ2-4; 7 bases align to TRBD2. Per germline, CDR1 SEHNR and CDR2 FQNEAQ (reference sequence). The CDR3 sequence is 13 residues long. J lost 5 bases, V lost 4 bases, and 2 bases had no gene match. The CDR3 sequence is CASSSSGENIQYF. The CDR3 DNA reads TGTGCCAGCAGCTCGAGCGGGGAAAACATTCAGTACTTC.

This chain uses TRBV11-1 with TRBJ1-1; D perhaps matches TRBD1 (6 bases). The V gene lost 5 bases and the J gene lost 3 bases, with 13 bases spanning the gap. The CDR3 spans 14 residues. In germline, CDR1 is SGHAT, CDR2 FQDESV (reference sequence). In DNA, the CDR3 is TGTGCCAGCAGCCGGATGGACAGTGACACTGAAGCTTTCTTT. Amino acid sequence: CASSRMDSDTEAFF.

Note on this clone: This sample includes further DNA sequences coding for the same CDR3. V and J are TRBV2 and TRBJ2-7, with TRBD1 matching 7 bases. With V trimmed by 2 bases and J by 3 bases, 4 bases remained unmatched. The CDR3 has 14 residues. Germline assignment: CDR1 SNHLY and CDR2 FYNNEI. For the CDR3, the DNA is TGTGCCAGCAGTGAACAGGGGGTACTCTACGAGCAGTACTTC. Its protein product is CASSEQGVLYEQYF.

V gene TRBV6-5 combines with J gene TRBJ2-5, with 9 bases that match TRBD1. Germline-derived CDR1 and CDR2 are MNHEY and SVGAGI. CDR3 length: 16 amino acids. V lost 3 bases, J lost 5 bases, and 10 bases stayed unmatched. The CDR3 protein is CASSYSTGGGVETQYF. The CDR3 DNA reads TGTGCCAGCAGTTATTCAACAGGGGGCGGTGTGGAGACCCAGTACTTC.

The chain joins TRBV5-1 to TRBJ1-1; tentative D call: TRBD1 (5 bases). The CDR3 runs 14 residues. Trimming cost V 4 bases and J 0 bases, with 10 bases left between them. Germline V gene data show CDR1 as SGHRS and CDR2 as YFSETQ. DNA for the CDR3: TGCGCCAGCAGCCGGGAGGGACTGAACACTGAAGCTTTCTTT. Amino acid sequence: CASSREGLNTEAFF.

Written as DNA, the CDR3 is TGTGCCATCAGCCATTCGTTGTTAGCGGGATTAAAATTTTACAATGAGCAGTTCTTC. It encodes CAISHSLLAGLKFYNEQFF. This chain connects TRBV10-3 to TRBJ2-1, with 8 nucleotides matching TRBD2. From germline, CDR1 is ENHRY and CDR2 SYGVKD. The CDR3 loop spans 19 amino acids. V shed 6 bases and J 4 bases; nucleotides not matched to a gene: 20.